These T cell receptor beta chains were read from a single sample in a study of PD-1 blockade in classical Hodgkin lymphoma. The method was immunoSEQ multiplex PCR; TCRdb's version includes in-frame clones alone and lacks a portion of them. The data contain thousands of clones, about 60% of them singletons. This specimen was peripheral blood mononuclear cells (PBMCs), taken at baseline. These receptors all come from a human donor with classical Hodgkin lymphoma. CDR3s include the opening cysteine and the closing phenylalanine or tryptophan. The D gene is left open where the match is weak. The size entry is marked missing in some rows and otherwise reads once, few, many or a size class.

J gene: TRBJ2-3
D gene: TRBD2
V gene: TRBV15
clone size: NA
CDR3 protein: CATSSGGGLLADTQYF
CDR3 DNA: TGTGCCACCAGCAGCGGGGGGGGCCTCCTCGCAGATACGCAGTATTTT

J gene: TRBJ2-1
D gene: TRBD1
V gene: TRBV2
clone size: medium-sized
CDR3 protein: CASKGQGGRNEQFF
CDR3 DNA: TGTGCCAGCAAAGGACAGGGAGGAAGGAATGAGCAGTTCTTC

J gene: TRBJ2-5
D gene: NA
V gene: TRBV27
clone size: NA
CDR3 protein: CASSTGGTQYF
CDR3 DNA: TGTGCCAGCAGTACCGGTGGGACCCAGTACTTC

J gene: TRBJ1-1
D gene: NA
V gene: TRBV10-3
clone size: few
CDR3 protein: CAISSNQGSLEAFF
CDR3 DNA: TGTGCCATCAGCAGTAATCAGGGGTCCTTAGAAGCTTTCTTT

J gene: TRBJ2-2
D gene: NA
V gene: TRBV7-2
clone size: medium-sized
CDR3 protein: CASSRLLDWTSGELFF
CDR3 DNA: TGTGCCAGCAGCCGTTTACTCGACTGGACGTCCGGGGAGCTGTTTTTT

J gene: TRBJ2-7
D gene: NA
V gene: TRBV5-1
clone size: NA
CDR3 protein: CASSLEGSGGSYEQYF
CDR3 DNA: TGCGCCAGCAGCTTGGAGGGATCAGGGGGGTCCTACGAGCAGTACTTC

J gene: TRBJ2-3
D gene: TRBD1
V gene: TRBV15
clone size: NA
CDR3 protein: CATSRQTGGLTDTQYF
CDR3 DNA: TGTGCCACCAGCAGACAGACAGGGGGGCTCACAGATACGCAGTATTTT

J gene: TRBJ2-2
D gene: TRBD2
V gene: TRBV19
clone size: NA
CDR3 protein: CASGRSGGAIEELFF
CDR3 DNA: TGTGCCAGTGGACGCAGCGGGGGGGCAATCGAGGAGCTGTTTTTT

J gene: TRBJ1-2
D gene: NA
V gene: TRBV5-1
clone size: NA
CDR3 protein: CASTYRIESNYGYTF
CDR3 DNA: TGCGCCAGCACTTACAGAATTGAATCTAACTATGGCTACACCTTC

J gene: TRBJ2-1
D gene: NA
V gene: TRBV28
clone size: NA
CDR3 protein: CASSLPSSYNEQFF
CDR3 DNA: TGTGCCAGCAGTTTGCCAAGCTCCTACAATGAGCAGTTCTTC

J gene: TRBJ1-5
D gene: NA
V gene: TRBV27
clone size: NA
CDR3 protein: CASSFQGKQPQHF
CDR3 DNA: TGTGCCAGCAGTTTCCAGGGGAAACAGCCCCAGCATTTT

J gene: TRBJ1-2
D gene: TRBD1
V gene: TRBV6-6
clone size: NA
CDR3 protein: CASRTKDRLYGYTF
CDR3 DNA: TGTGCCAGCAGAACTAAGGACAGGCTCTATGGCTACACCTTC

J gene: TRBJ1-6
D gene: TRBD1
V gene: TRBV10-3
clone size: few
CDR3 protein: CAISQLDRGNSPLHF
CDR3 DNA: TGTGCCATCAGTCAACTGGACAGGGGGAATTCACCCCTCCACTTT

J gene: TRBJ2-7
D gene: TRBD1
V gene: TRBV4-2
clone size: NA
CDR3 protein: CASSQGTGDLYEQYF
CDR3 DNA: TGTGCCAGCAGCCAAGGGACAGGCGACCTCTACGAGCAGTACTTC

J gene: TRBJ2-7
D gene: TRBD1
V gene: TRBV7-2
clone size: NA
CDR3 protein: CASSTSGQGLYEQYF
CDR3 DNA: TGTGCCAGCAGCACTTCGGGACAGGGTCTCTACGAGCAGTACTTC

J gene: TRBJ2-3
D gene: NA
V gene: TRBV19
clone size: NA
CDR3 protein: CASSIGPNADTQYF
CDR3 DNA: TGTGCCAGTAGCATAGGGCCCAACGCTGATACGCAGTATTTT

J gene: TRBJ2-3
D gene: TRBD1
V gene: TRBV7-2
clone size: NA
CDR3 protein: CASSPGQGTDTQYF
CDR3 DNA: TGTGCCAGCAGCCCCGGACAGGGCACAGATACGCAGTATTTT

J gene: TRBJ2-5
D gene: TRBD1
V gene: TRBV19
clone size: NA
CDR3 protein: CASSRTGGGLETQYF
CDR3 DNA: TGTGCCAGTAGTCGTACAGGGGGCGGGTTGGAGACCCAGTACTTC

J gene: TRBJ2-2
D gene: TRBD1
V gene: TRBV7-2
clone size: NA
CDR3 protein: CASSPQGIAGELFF
CDR3 DNA: TGTGCCAGCAGCCCACAGGGGATCGCCGGGGAGCTGTTTTTT

J gene: TRBJ2-7
D gene: NA
V gene: TRBV11-3
clone size: NA
CDR3 protein: CASSLRSQGSEEQYF
CDR3 DNA: TGTGCCAGCAGCTTAAGGTCACAGGGAAGCGAGGAGCAGTACTTC

J gene: TRBJ1-2
D gene: TRBD1
V gene: TRBV5-4
clone size: few
CDR3 protein: CASSLAGGSDYGYTF
CDR3 DNA: TGTGCCAGCAGCTTGGCAGGGGGAAGTGACTATGGCTACACCTTC

J gene: TRBJ1-2
D gene: NA
V gene: TRBV7-9
clone size: NA
CDR3 protein: CASSLKSEGYTF
CDR3 DNA: TGTGCCAGCAGCCTCAAGTCAGAAGGCTACACCTTC

J gene: TRBJ2-2
D gene: TRBD2
V gene: TRBV9
clone size: NA
CDR3 protein: CASSVATTSGASGELFF
CDR3 DNA: TGTGCCAGCAGCGTAGCTACGACTAGCGGGGCGTCGGGGGAGCTGTTTTTT

J gene: TRBJ2-7
D gene: NA
V gene: TRBV28
clone size: NA
CDR3 protein: CASSLWSVLGYKQYF
CDR3 DNA: TGTGCCAGCAGTTTATGGTCCGTACTAGGTTACAAGCAGTACTTC

J gene: TRBJ2-5
D gene: NA
V gene: TRBV6-1
clone size: NA
CDR3 protein: CASSSGQYQETQYF
CDR3 DNA: TGTGCCAGCAGTTCTGGACAGTACCAAGAGACCCAGTACTTC

J gene: TRBJ2-7
D gene: NA
V gene: TRBV4-3
clone size: NA
CDR3 protein: CASSQAGGDYEQYF
CDR3 DNA: TGCGCCAGCAGCCAGGCGGGCGGAGACTACGAGCAGTACTTC

J gene: TRBJ2-7
D gene: TRBD1
V gene: TRBV5-1
clone size: NA
CDR3 protein: CASGQGTYEQYF
CDR3 DNA: TGCGCCAGTGGACAGGGGACCTACGAGCAGTACTTC

J gene: TRBJ1-1
D gene: NA
V gene: TRBV4-2
clone size: NA
CDR3 protein: CASSQVPGETEAFF
CDR3 DNA: TGTGCCAGCAGCCAAGTTCCAGGAGAGACTGAAGCTTTCTTT

J gene: TRBJ2-1
D gene: NA
V gene: TRBV2
clone size: NA
CDR3 protein: CASSWGAGNEQFF
CDR3 DNA: TGTGCCAGCAGCTGGGGGGCGGGCAATGAGCAGTTCTTC

J gene: TRBJ1-5
D gene: NA
V gene: TRBV19
clone size: few
CDR3 protein: CASSPQGSQPQHF
CDR3 DNA: TGTGCCAGTAGCCCTCAGGGGAGTCAGCCCCAGCATTTT

J gene: TRBJ2-1
D gene: NA
V gene: TRBV29-1
clone size: few
CDR3 protein: CSVDRVARSNEQFF
CDR3 DNA: TGCAGCGTTGATCGGGTAGCGCGGTCAAATGAGCAGTTCTTC

J gene: TRBJ2-2
D gene: NA
V gene: TRBV6-5
clone size: NA
CDR3 protein: CASSYRTATGELFF
CDR3 DNA: TGTGCCAGCAGTTACAGGACAGCCACCGGGGAGCTGTTTTTT

J gene: TRBJ1-5
D gene: TRBD1
V gene: TRBV19
clone size: once
CDR3 protein: CASSSYQGASNQPQHF
CDR3 DNA: TGTGCCAGTAGTAGCTATCAGGGGGCGAGCAATCAGCCCCAGCATTTT